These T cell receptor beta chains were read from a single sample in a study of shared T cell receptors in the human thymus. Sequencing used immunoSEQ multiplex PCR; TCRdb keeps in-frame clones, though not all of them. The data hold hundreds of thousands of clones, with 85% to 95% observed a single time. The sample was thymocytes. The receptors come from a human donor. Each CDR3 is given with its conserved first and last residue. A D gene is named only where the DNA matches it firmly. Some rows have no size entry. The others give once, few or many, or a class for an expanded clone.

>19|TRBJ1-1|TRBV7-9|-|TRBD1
TGTGCCAGCAGCTTATTACACCCAGAACCGGGACAGACGAACACTGAAGCTTTCTTT
CASSLLHPEPGQTNTEAFF
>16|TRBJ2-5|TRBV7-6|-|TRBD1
TGTGCCAGCACCCTCGCAGGGACAGGGCCCCAAGAGACCCAGTACTTC
CASTLAGTGPQETQYF
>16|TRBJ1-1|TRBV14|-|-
TGTGCCAGCAGCCCCCGGACAGTGCACATGAACACTGAAGCTTTCTTT
CASSPRTVHMNTEAFF
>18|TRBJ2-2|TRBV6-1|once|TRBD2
TGTGCCAGCAGTGAAATAGGAAGTCGGCGGGAGTACACCGGGGAGCTGTTTTTT
CASSEIGSRREYTGELFF
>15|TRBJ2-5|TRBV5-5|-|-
TGTGCCAGCAGTGTCCACAGGGAGATCCTACGGACCCAGTACTTC
CASSVHREILRTQYF
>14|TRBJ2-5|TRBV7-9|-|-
TGTGCCAGCAGCCGGGACGGCAACCAAGAGACCCAGTACTTC
CASSRDGNQETQYF
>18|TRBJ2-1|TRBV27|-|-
TGTGCCAGCAGTCCTCCCCTCCATCCTCCTAGCTCCTACAATGAGCAGTTCTTC
CASSPPLHPPSSYNEQFF
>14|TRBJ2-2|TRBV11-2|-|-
TGTGCCAGCAGCTTGGGGGAGCCCACCGGGGAGCTGTTTTTT
CASSLGEPTGELFF
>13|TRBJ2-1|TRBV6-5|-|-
TGTGCCAGCAGTTACGCGGAGGGAAGTAAGCAGTTCTTC
CASSYAEGSKQFF
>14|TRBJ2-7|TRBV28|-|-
TGTGCCAGCAGTTTACCTGACTTGCTCCACGAGCAGTACTTC
CASSLPDLLHEQYF
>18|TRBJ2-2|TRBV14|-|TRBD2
TGTGCCAGCAGCCAGGCTTATCGACTAGCGGGAGTGCCCGGGGAGCTGTTTTTT
CASSQAYRLAGVPGELFF
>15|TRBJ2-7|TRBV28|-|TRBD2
TGTGCCAGCACAGAAACCAGGGACTACCCCTACGAGCAGTACTTC
CASTETRDYPYEQYF
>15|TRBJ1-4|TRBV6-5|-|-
TGTGCCAGCAGTTTTAGACGGAGAGTTAATGAAAAACTGTTTTTT
CASSFRRRVNEKLFF
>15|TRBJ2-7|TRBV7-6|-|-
TGTGCCAGCAGCTTAGCGCGCAGGGATAAGTACGAGCAGTACTTC
CASSLARRDKYEQYF
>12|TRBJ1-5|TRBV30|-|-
TGTGCCTGGAGTTTCCTCAATCAGCCCCAGCATTTT
CAWSFLNQPQHF
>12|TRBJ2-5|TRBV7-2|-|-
TGTGCCAGCAGCCGGTACCAAGAGACCCAGTACTTC
CASSRYQETQYF
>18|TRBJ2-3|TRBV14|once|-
TGTGCCAGCAGCCACCAAACCCTAGGGGCCCATCCACCAGATACGCAGTATTTT
CASSHQTLGAHPPDTQYF
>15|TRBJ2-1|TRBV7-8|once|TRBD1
TGTGCCAGCAGCTTAAACGGGACAGGGGCCGGTGAGCAGTTCTTC
CASSLNGTGAGEQFF
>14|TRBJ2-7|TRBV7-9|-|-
TGTGCCAGCAGCCCCCGGGACTCCCTATACGAGCAGTACTTC
CASSPRDSLYEQYF
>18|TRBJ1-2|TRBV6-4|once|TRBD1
TGTGCCAGCAGACAAAGGGACAGGGGGTTACCCCCTAACTATGGCTACACCTTC
CASRQRDRGLPPNYGYTF
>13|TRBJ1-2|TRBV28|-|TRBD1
TGTGCCAGCGGGACAGGGACCTTCTATGGCTACACCTTC
CASGTGTFYGYTF
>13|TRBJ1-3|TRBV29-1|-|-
TGCAGCGTTGAAGGGGACCTCGGAAACACCATATATTTT
CSVEGDLGNTIYF
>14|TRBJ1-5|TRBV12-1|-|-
TGTGCCAGCAGCGGCGACGCAGGGGGGCCGCCCCAGCATTTT
CASSGDAGGPPQHF
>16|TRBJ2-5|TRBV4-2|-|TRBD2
TGTGCCAGCAGCCAAGCTCAGCGGGAGGGCCCGGAGACCCAGTACTTC
CASSQAQREGPETQYF
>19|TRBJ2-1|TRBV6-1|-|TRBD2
TGTGCCAGCAGTGAAGCCTACAGGGAACCTAGCGGGTTATACAATGAGCAGTTCTTC
CASSEAYREPSGLYNEQFF
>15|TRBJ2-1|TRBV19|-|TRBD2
TGTGCCAGTAGCCTGGGACTAGCGTTGGTCTATGAGCAGTTCTTC
CASSLGLALVYEQFF
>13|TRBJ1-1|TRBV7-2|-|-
TGTGCCAGCAGCTCCAGGGGGAACACTGAAGCTTTCTTT
CASSSRGNTEAFF
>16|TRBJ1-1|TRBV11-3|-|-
TGTGCCAGCAGCTCAAACGGTCGGGGTGGGGACACTGAAGCTTTCTTT
CASSSNGRGGDTEAFF
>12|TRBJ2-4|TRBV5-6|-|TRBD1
TGTGCCAGCAGCCCCGGACAGGGTAAGGGGTACTTC
CASSPGQGKGYF
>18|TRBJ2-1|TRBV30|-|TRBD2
TGTGCCTGGAGTGTACGTGAGACTAGCGGGAGGGCCTACAATGAGCAGTTCTTC
CAWSVRETSGRAYNEQFF
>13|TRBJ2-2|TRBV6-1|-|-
TGTGCCAGCTCCAGGGTCGGCACCGGGGAGCTGTTTTTT
CASSRVGTGELFF
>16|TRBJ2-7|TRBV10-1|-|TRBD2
TGCGCCAGCAGTGAGGGTCTAGCGGGAGGCATCCACGAGCAGTACTTC
CASSEGLAGGIHEQYF
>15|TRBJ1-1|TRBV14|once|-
TGTGCCAGCAGCCAAGACCGACAAGGTGAGGTTGAAGCTTTCTTT
CASSQDRQGEVEAFF
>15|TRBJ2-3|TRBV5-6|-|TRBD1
TGTGCCAGCAGCTCCCGGGACAGAAGCACAGATACGCAGTATTTT
CASSSRDRSTDTQYF
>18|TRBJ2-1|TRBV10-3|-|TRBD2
TGTGCCATCAGTGATTTACTTAGCGGGAGGGCCTCGCCGAATGAGCAGTTCTTC
CAISDLLSGRASPNEQFF
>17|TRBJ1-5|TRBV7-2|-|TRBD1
TGTGCCAGCAGCCCAATTAATAGGGACAGCAACAATCAGCCCCAGCATTTT
CASSPINRDSNNQPQHF
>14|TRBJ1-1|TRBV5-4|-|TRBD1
TGTGCCAGCAGCTCGCCGGACAGGGTTGGTGAAGCTTTCTTT
CASSSPDRVGEAFF
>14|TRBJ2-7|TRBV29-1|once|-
TGCAGCGTTCTTCCTCTAGCGAATTCCTACGAGCAGTACTTC
CSVLPLANSYEQYF
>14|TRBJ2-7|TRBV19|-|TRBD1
TGTGCCAGTAGTATGCGGCAGGGGGCGGGCGGCCGGTACTTC
CASSMRQGAGGRYF
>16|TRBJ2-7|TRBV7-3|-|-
TGTGCCAGCAGCCCAACCGGACATCCCCAAGACCACGAGCAGTACTTC
CASSPTGHPQDHEQYF
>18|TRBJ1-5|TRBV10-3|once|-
TGTGCCATCAGTGCGAGAAGGACCTCGAGACTGTTCAATCAGCCCCAGCATTTT
CAISARRTSRLFNQPQHF
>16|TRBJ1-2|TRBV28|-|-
TGTGCCAGCAGTCCGGACAAGGAGCTGTTTAACTATGGCTACACCTTC
CASSPDKELFNYGYTF
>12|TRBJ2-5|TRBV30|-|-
TGTGCCTGGAGTGGGGCCCCGCGGACCCAGTACTTC
CAWSGAPRTQYF
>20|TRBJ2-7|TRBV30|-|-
TGTGCCTGGAGTGTGAGGTTTGTCACTGAACGCGGAGCACCTTCCTACGAGCAGTACTTC
CAWSVRFVTERGAPSYEQYF
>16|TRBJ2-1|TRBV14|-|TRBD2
TGTGCCAGCAGCCAAGATCGGCGGGGGTCCCACAATGAGCAGTTCTTC
CASSQDRRGSHNEQFF
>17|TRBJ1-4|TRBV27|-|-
TGTGCCAGCAGTTTTATAGACAGATCAACAACTAATGAAAAACTGTTTTTT
CASSFIDRSTTNEKLFF
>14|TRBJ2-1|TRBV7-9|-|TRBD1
TGTGCCAGCAGCTTAGATGACAGGGTCCATGAGCAGTTCTTC
CASSLDDRVHEQFF
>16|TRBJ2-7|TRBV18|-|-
TGTGCCAGCTCACCTAAAACCCAAGAAGGGGGGAACGAGCAGTACTTC
CASSPKTQEGGNEQYF
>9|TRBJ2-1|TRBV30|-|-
TGTGCCTGGGGAGGGGGGAAGTTCTTC
CAWGGGKFF
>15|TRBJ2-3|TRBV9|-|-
TGTGCCAGCAGCGTATACGGGGCTAGCACAGATACGCAGTATTTT
CASSVYGASTDTQYF
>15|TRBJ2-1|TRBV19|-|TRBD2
TGTGCCAGTAGTAACGGCGGGAGACTTCACAATGAGCAGTTCTTC
CASSNGGRLHNEQFF
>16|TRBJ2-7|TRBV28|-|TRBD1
TGTGCCAGCAGCCATGCATTGGACAGGGCAATCTACGAGCAGTACTTC
CASSHALDRAIYEQYF
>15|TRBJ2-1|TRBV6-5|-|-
TGTGCCAGCAGTCAACGGTCTCTGGGGGACAATGAGCAGTTCTTC
CASSQRSLGDNEQFF
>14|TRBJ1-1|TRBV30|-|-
TGTGCCTGGAATTTGCGGGACAAGAACACTGAAGCTTTCTTT
CAWNLRDKNTEAFF
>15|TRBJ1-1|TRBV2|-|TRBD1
TGTGCCAGCATTCCAGGGGGGAGGATGAACACTGAAGCTTTCTTT
CASIPGGRMNTEAFF